The entry below gives a single T cell receptor beta chain sequence along with its context. The antigen is undetermined. V was trimmed by 4 bases and J by 1 base, leaving 7 bases between them. Germline CDR1 MDHEN, CDR2 SYDVKM. The CDR3 contains 13 residues. These data come from a study of graft-versus-host responses after intestinal transplantation. Study information: Tacrolimus plus steroids were given to all recipients for about three years, preceded by anti-thymocyte globulin induction.

The assay was immunoSEQ multiplex PCR, and TCRdb's table has in-frame clones only and misses some. The sample has about 100,000 clones, roughly nine tenths seen once. This chain links TRBV28 with TRBJ1-1; D ambiguous. The receptor comes from a human donor who received an intestinal transplant. This specimen consisted of unstimulated CD4+ T cells sorted from spleen or lymph node cells, obtained before intestinal transplant. CDR3 loop: CASSSRRNTEAFF. CDR3 coding DNA: TGTGCCAGCAGTTCCCGGAGGAACACTGAAGCTTTCTTT.